This entry concerns a single T cell receptor (beta chain). This sample is drawn from a study of T cell responses to AZD1222 COVID-19 vaccine. CDR3 length: 14 amino acids. Germline CDR1 KGHSH, CDR2 LQKENI. Between the trimmed V and J ends, which lost 0 bases and 3 bases, there was a span of 5 bases. Clones were sequenced by immunoSEQ multiplex PCR, and TCRdb holds only the in-frame ones, with some missing. The profile shows 150,000 to 180,000 clones, over 85% of them singletons. V is TRBV18 and J is TRBJ2-2; D gene unclear. Here the sequenced sample was peripheral blood, taken on day 0 of AZD1222 vaccination. This sequence originates from an adult in good health. CDR3 bases: TGTGCCAGCTCACCACCAGAGGACACCGGGGAGCTGTTTTTT. Its translation: CASSPPEDTGELFF.